This note documents a single TCR beta chain sequence. This receptor's antigen is unknown. There are no base qualities to consult, and no much larger clone falls within one base. The germline V and J ends show losses of 1 base and 4 bases respectively, and no gene match explains 5 bases of the junction. Looking up the germline V gene yields CDR1 SNHLY and CDR2 FYNNEI. The CDR3 spans 15 residues, from the cysteine through the phenylalanine. Kept here is only the CDR3 DNA, which spans 45 bases and is read in frame from base 1. The sample originates from a study of chemoradiotherapy in HPV16-positive cancers (dated by TCRdb to between 2022 and 2023). Background on the whole study: Candidate HPV-specific T-cell clones and common TCR motifs were defined by functional T-cell assays performed on cells from two HPV16-positive patients. Next, the candidate HPV-specific TCRs and motifs were followed in TCR repertoires from roughly 90 patients with HPV-related cancers. The study asked whether T-cell immunity to the HPV oncoproteins E6 and E7 changes during chemoradiotherapy and whether this immunity affects survival. Overall study results and their limits: Expansion of candidate HPV-specific clones and E7-related TCR motifs was observed in the tumor microenvironment during treatment, whereas no such expansion was observed for non-HPV-specific T cells. The survival association was reported for HPV16-positive patients, and the functional definition of HPV-specific T cells was derived from only a couple of HPV16-positive patients. In HPV16-positive patients, expansion of HPV-responsive T cells during chemoradiotherapy was found to be associated with improved recurrence-free survival.

The library was built by means of the immunoSEQ multiplex PCR assay. TCRdb provides this immuneACCESS table in a form limited to in-frame rearrangements. Some clones are lacking; in checked studies, under half of them reflect an unresolved V gene, and why the rest are absent is not known. For this sample there are over 6,500 clones; 71% appear just once. The top ten clonotypes cover 5% to 6.5% of the sample. Repertoires were sampled repeatedly over the course of chemoradiotherapy, so clonal expansion could be followed in the tumor microenvironment. Recombination connected TRBV2 to TRBJ1-1; 8 middle bases align to TRBD1. Sequenced here: tumor tissue, sampled from a patient who underwent chemoradiotherapy. The TCR was taken from a human donor with HPV-associated anogenital cancer. CDR3 region: CASSEGQGRFTEAFF. The nucleotides read TGTGCCAGCAGTGAAGGACAGGGGAGATTCACTGAAGCTTTCTTT.